The 15 T cell receptor beta chains below were found in one sample sequenced in a study of blood T cells in healthy people across ages. Together with a sample-barcoded 5' primer, a J-beta primer mix was included in a second PCR lasting about 7 to 11 cycles. From the 5' RACE reads, TCRdb called clonotypes with MiXCR, one entry per CDR3 protein. The table records approximately 880,000 distinct CDR3 sequences, around 48% of them present only once. The sample comprised blood. These receptor sequences come from a young man in good health.

The chain uses TRBV7-2 and TRBJ1-6, with 9 nucleotides matching TRBD1. The trim removed 5 bases at V and 8 bases at J, leaving 10 bases unmatched. The CDR3 totals 16 residues. The germline V gene encodes CDR1 SGHTA and CDR2 FQGNSA. CDR3: CASSLVLTGGDSPLHF. The CDR3 DNA follows: TGTGCCAGCAGCCTAGTTTTGACAGGGGGGGATTCACCCCTCCACTTT.

This clonotype has more than one count but fewer than ten. The CDR3 protein is CASSGGGRSTEAFF. CDR3 coding DNA: TGCGCCAGCAGCGGCGGGGGTAGAAGCACTGAAGCTTTCTTT. The chain recombines TRBV5-1 with TRBJ1-1; perhaps TRBD1 as D (5 bases). The germline V gene encodes CDR1 SGHRS and CDR2 YFSETQ. This CDR3 is 14 amino acids long. V shed 4 bases and J shed 4 bases, with 14 bases lying between them. Filled out from reference TRBV5-1 and TRBJ1-1, the complete variable domain reads KAGVTQTPRYLIKTRGQQVTLSCSPISGHRSVSWYQQTPGQGLQFLFEYFSETQRNKGNFPGRFSGRQFSNSRSEMNVSTLELGDSALYLCASSGGGRSTEAFFGQGTRLTVV.

The J gene is TRBJ2-4, the V gene TRBV9; 8 bases align to TRBD1. Germline-derived CDR1 and CDR2 are SGDLS and YYNGEE. Trimming took 5 bases from V and 2 from J; bases not matched to a gene: 6. There are 15 residues in the CDR3. As DNA, the CDR3 is TGTGCCAGCAGTCGGCAGGGGGCCACCAAAAACATTCAGTACTTC. Its translation is CASSRQGATKNIQYF.

The sample holds a few counts of this clonotype. The gene calls are TRBV14 and TRBJ2-4, with 8 bases identical to TRBD2. V trimming: 7 bases; J trimming: 2 bases; junction bases outside the gene matches: 10. CDR1 is SGHDN, CDR2 FVKESK, per germline. The length of the CDR3 is 16 residues. CDR3 in amino acids: CASILRGGMSKNIQYF. In DNA, the CDR3 is TGTGCCAGCATCCTACGGGGGGGTATGTCCAAAAACATTCAGTACTTC.

The chain joins TRBV28 to TRBJ2-2, with 13 bases fitting TRBD2. This CDR3 is built from 19 residues. Germline V gene lookup returns CDR1 MDHEN and CDR2 SYDVKM. V lost 5 bases and J lost 1; bases outside the gene matches: 10. The CDR3 spells CASSPYPTSGGKNTGELFF. CDR3 DNA: TGTGCCAGCAGTCCCTACCCGACTAGCGGGGGGAAGAACACCGGGGAGCTGTTTTTT. The full variable domain, its missing parts supplied by reference TRBV28 and TRBJ2-2, is DVKVTQSSRYLVKRTGEKVFLECVQDMDHENMFWYRQDPGLGLRLIYFSYDVKMKEKGDIPEGYSVSREKKERFSLILESASTNQTSMYLCASSPYPTSGGKNTGELFFGEGSRLTVL.

Worth noting for this clonotype: The junction shows a germline mismatch at one end, possibly a read error. The gene calls are TRBV30 and TRBJ2-7; D remains ambiguous. The CDR3 is 13 amino acids. The germline CDR1 and CDR2 sequences are GTSNPN and SVGIG (reference sequence). CDR3 in DNA: TGTGCCCGGAGTGTGGGCGCCTCCTACGAGCAGTACTTC. As protein: CARSVGASYEQYF.

This clonotype was recorded only once. CDR3: CASSLNRVLGNTGAFF. The CDR3 DNA is TGTGCCAGCAGTCTTAACAGAGTTCTAGGCAACACGGGAGCTTTCTTT. V usage is TRBV3-1 and J usage is TRBJ1-1, with no clear D. The CDR3 is 16 residues long. V was shortened by 6 bases and J by 10 bases, with 27 bases between the two germline ends. Germline CDR1 reads LGHDT; CDR2 reads YNNKEL (reference sequence).

The V call is TRBV5-1, the J call TRBJ1-1; possibly TRBD1 for D (5 bases). The CDR3 extends over 12 amino acids. V was cut by 5 bases and J by 8 bases, with 13 bases left in between. CDR1 is SGHRS, CDR2 YFSETQ, per germline. The CDR3 DNA sequence: TGCGCCAGCAGATACGCCAGGGAAGAAGCTTTCTTT. This codes for CASRYAREEAFF.

The chain combines TRBV15 with TRBJ2-1; TRBD2 might be the D (6 bases). The assigned J gene may be wrong: the sequence end matches TRBJ2-7 better. The CDR3 loop spans 15 amino acids. CDR1 is LNHNV and CDR2 is YYDKDF in the germline V gene (reference sequence). The chain's CDR3 is CATSREFGTSYEQYF. In nucleotides, the CDR3 is TGTGCCACCAGCAGAGAATTCGGGACTTCCTACGAGCAGTACTTC.

The chain carries TRBV12-3 or TRBV12-4 and TRBJ2-1, with 15 bases fitting TRBD2. After removal of 8 bases from V and 7 bases from J, the junction contained 9 bases not matched to a gene. The CDR3 contains 16 residues. CDR3 sequence: CASGGWTSGRENEQFF. In DNA, the CDR3 is TGTGCCAGCGGGGGATGGACTAGCGGGAGGGAAAATGAGCAGTTCTTC.

There are a few counts of this clonotype. This chain uses TRBV7-2 with TRBJ2-7, with D hard to call. This CDR3 contains 14 residues. Per germline, CDR1 SGHTA and CDR2 FQGNSA. Trimming removed 6 bases from V and 4 bases from J, with 16 bases in between. CDR3 amino acids: CASSSSLNSYEQYF. The CDR3 bases are TGTGCCAGCAGTTCTTCTCTTAACTCGTACGAGCAGTACTTC. Combining the CDR3 with reference TRBV7-2 and TRBJ2-7 gives the whole variable domain GAGVSQSPSNKVTEKGKDVELRCDPISGHTALYWYRQSLGQGLEFLIYFQGNSAPDKSGLPSDRFSAERTGGSVSTLTIQRTQQEDSAVYLCASSSSLNSYEQYFGPGTRLTVT.

This clonotype was detected only a few times. This chain links TRBV3-1 with TRBJ1-4, with D unresolved. The germline V and J ends were trimmed by 3 bases and 6 bases, with 11 bases remaining between them. This CDR3 has 14 amino acids. The germline gives CDR1 LGHDT, CDR2 YNNKEL (reference sequence). CDR3 in amino acids: CASSHRVLDEKLFF. The CDR3 nucleotides are TGTGCCAGCAGCCACCGCGTCCTAGATGAAAAACTGTTTTTT.

The J gene is TRBJ1-5, the V gene TRBV24-1; D call uncertain. The V end was cut by 3 bases, the J end by 2 bases, with 7 bases between. The CDR3 runs to 14 residues. Germline CDR1 and CDR2: KGHDR and SFDVKD. The CDR3 reads CATSDGLRNQPQHF. DNA of the CDR3: TGTGCCACCAGTGATGGACTCCGCAATCAGCCCCAGCATTTT.

This chain uses TRBV5-4 with TRBJ2-1; TRBD2 matches 12 bases. Germline V gene data show CDR1 as SGHNT and CDR2 as YYREEE (reference sequence). Losses at the gene ends were 5 bases for V and 8 bases for J; bases not matched to a gene: 8. The CDR3 is made up of 15 amino acids. CDR3 sequence reads: CASRSELAGGDEQFF. The DNA for the CDR3 is TGTGCCAGCAGATCCGAACTAGCGGGGGGAGATGAGCAGTTCTTC.

The chain employs TRBV4-2 and TRBJ2-1; TRBD1 matches 8 bases. Germline CDR1 is LGHNA and CDR2 is YNFKEQ. J was trimmed by 7 bases and V by 4 bases; bases with no gene match: 9. This CDR3 region has 15 residues. The CDR3 DNA is TGTGCCAGCAGCCCGGGACAGGAACGACCGAATGAGCAGTTCTTC. Translation gives CASSPGQERPNEQFF.